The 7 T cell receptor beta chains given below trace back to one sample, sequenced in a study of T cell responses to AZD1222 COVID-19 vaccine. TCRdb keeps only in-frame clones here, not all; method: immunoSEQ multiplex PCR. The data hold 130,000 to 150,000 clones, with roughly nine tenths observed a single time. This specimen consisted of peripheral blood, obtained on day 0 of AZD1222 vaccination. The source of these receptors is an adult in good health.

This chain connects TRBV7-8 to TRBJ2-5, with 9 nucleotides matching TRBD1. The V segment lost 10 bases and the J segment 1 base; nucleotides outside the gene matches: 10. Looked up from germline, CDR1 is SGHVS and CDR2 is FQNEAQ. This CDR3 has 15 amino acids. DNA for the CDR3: TGTGCCACCTTGGGACAGGGTAGGTCCCAAGAGACCCAGTACTTC. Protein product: CATLGQGRSQETQYF. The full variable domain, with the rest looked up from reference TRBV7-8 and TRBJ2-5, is GAGVSQSPRYKVAKRGQDVALRCDPISGHVSLFWYQQALGQGPEFLTYFQNEAQLDKSGLPSDRFFAERPEGSVSTLKIQRTQQEDSAVYLCATLGQGRSQETQYFGPGTRLLVL.

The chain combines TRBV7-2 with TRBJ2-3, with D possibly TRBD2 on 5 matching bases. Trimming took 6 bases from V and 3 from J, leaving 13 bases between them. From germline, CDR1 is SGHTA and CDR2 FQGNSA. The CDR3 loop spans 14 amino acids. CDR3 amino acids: CASRPSGATDTQYF. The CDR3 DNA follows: TGTGCCAGCAGACCCAGCGGAGCTACAGATACGCAGTATTTT.

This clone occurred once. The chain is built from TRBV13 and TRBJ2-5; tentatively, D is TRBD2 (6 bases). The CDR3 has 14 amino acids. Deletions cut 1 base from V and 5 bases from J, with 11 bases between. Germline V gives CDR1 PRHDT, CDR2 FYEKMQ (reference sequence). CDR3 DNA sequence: TGTGCCAGCAGCTTAGCGGGGGACTGGGAGACCCAGTACTTC. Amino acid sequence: CASSLAGDWETQYF.

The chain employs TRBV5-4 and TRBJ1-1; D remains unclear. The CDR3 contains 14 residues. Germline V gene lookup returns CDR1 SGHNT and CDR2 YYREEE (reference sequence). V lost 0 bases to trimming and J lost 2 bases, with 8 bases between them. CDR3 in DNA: TGTGCCAGCAGCTTGGTAGGCACCAACACTGAAGCTTTCTTT. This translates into CASSLVGTNTEAFF.

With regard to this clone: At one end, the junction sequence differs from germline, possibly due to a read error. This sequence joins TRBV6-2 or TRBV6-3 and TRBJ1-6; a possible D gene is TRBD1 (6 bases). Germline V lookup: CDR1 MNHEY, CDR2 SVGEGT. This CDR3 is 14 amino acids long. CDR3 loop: CASNYGQFRSPLHF. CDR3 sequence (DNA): TGTGCCAGCAATTACGGACAGTTTAGATCACCCCTCCACTTT.

The CDR3 coding sequence is TGTGCCAGCAGCTTAAGGGTCAATTCACCCCTCCACTTT. Protein sequence: CASSLRVNSPLHF. The chain carries TRBV7-2 and TRBJ1-6; no clear D gene. V gave up 2 bases and J gave up 7 bases, with 6 bases separating them. Looked up from germline, CDR1 is SGHTA and CDR2 is FQGNSA. There are 13 residues in the CDR3.

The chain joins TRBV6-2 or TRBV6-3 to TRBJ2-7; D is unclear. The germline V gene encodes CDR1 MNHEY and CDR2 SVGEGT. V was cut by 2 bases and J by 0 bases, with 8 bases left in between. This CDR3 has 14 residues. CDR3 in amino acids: CASSYDGLSYEQYF. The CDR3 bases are TGTGCCAGCAGTTACGACGGCCTCTCCTACGAGCAGTACTTC.